This T cell receptor (beta chain) was captured by sequencing in a study of OX40 agonist ivuxolimab in advanced cancers. Study-level background: The drug used for patients, ivuxolimab, was an agonistic anti-OX40 (CD134) antibody.

TCRdb's table, derived via immunoSEQ multiplex PCR, lists solely in-frame clones and lacks some. Of 45,000 to 50,000 clones listed, 79% are singletons. Findings of the study overall: Expanded clones were, on average, more numerous among CD8+ T cells than CD4+.

As regards this clone: Its target is unknown.

Source: CD4+ or CD8+ T cells sorted from blood, taken in a trial of the OX40 agonist ivuxolimab. The origin of this receptor is an adult with an advanced solid tumor such as melanoma, head and neck, liver or kidney cancer.

Here the CDR3 DNA reads TGTGCCAGCTCAGAGACCTCTGGAAACACCATATATTTT. This translates into CASSETSGNTIYF. The rearrangement joins TRBV18 to TRBJ1-3; D gene ambiguous. V dropped 5 bases and J dropped 0 bases, with 5 bases sitting between them. CDR1 and CDR2 (germline): KGHSH, LQKENI. This CDR3 has 13 amino acids.